This entry is about one T cell receptor beta chain. Its antigen remains unknown. This sample stems from a study of glioma-infiltrating T cells after dendritic cell vaccination. About the research overall: Treatment, given 2003 to 2012, was autologous tumor lysate-pulsed dendritic cell vaccination. Broader study findings: Patients with more pretreatment TILs had longer time to progression and survival.

CDR3 length: 19 amino acids. Germline-derived CDR1 and CDR2 are SGHNT and YENEEA. The ends lost 5 bases at V and 4 bases at J; junction bases unmatched: 17. Libraries were prepared by immunoSEQ multiplex PCR; TCRdb keeps only in-frame clonotypes and omits some of them. In the table there are around 100,000 clones, roughly 76% of which are singletons. The clonotype originates from a human donor with glioblastoma. Sequenced here: blood, sampled before dendritic cell vaccination. The chain combines TRBV11-3 with TRBJ2-2, with 9 bases fitting TRBD1. CDR3 in DNA: TGTGCCAGCAGCACTCGGTTGCCGCGGACAGGGGAGGCCACCGGGGAGCTGTTTTTT. It specifies CASSTRLPRTGEATGELFF.